These T cell receptor beta chains were read from a single sample in a study of identical twins. TCRdb recomputed calls from the 5' RACE reads with MiXCR, one row per CDR3 protein. The data hold around 490,000 distinct CDR3 sequences, with 20% to 25% observed a single time. These same records also appear under a second study, on yellow fever vaccine responses in identical twins.

Sample: CD4+ T cells sorted from blood. The receptors were sampled from a woman between 18 and 29 years old in good health. Each CDR3 is given with its conserved first and last residue. Each record gives: J gene, V gene, D gene, clone size, CDR3 DNA, CDR3 protein. The D gene is left open where the match is weak. Clone size is given for some rows only: seen once, a few or many times, or a class if the clone is expanded.

>TRBJ1-1|TRBV5-1|NA|few
TGCGCCAGCAGCCTAACAGGGCAGAACACTGAAGCTTTCTTT
CASSLTGQNTEAFF
>TRBJ2-2|TRBV7-9|NA|NA
TGTGCCAGCAGCTTAAGCCAGGGTCCCGGGGAGCTGTTTTTT
CASSLSQGPGELFF
>TRBJ1-4|TRBV5-1|TRBD1|NA
TGCGCCAGCAGCTTGGACCAGGGGGCGCGAGAAAAACTGTTTTTT
CASSLDQGAREKLFF
>TRBJ2-5|TRBV7-9|TRBD1|NA
TGTGCCAGCAGCAACCGGGACAGCGTAAAAGAGACCCAGTACTTC
CASSNRDSVKETQYF
>TRBJ2-1|TRBV24-1|NA|few
TGTGCCACCAGTGAAGGCCCTATCCGGCACAATGAGCAGTTCTTC
CATSEGPIRHNEQFF
>TRBJ2-1|TRBV4-1|NA|many
TGTGCCAGCAGCCAAGTAGGCGATGAGCAGTTCTTC
CASSQVGDEQFF
>TRBJ2-2|TRBV27|TRBD1|NA
TGTGCCAGCAGTTTTGGGGAATCGACAGGGCCCACCGGGGAGCTGTTTTTT
CASSFGESTGPTGELFF
>TRBJ2-3|TRBV9|NA|few
TGTGCCAGCAGCGCGGGTAGGGTCACAGATACGCAGTATTTT
CASSAGRVTDTQYF
>TRBJ1-3|TRBV11-2|NA|few
TGTGCCAGCAGCTTGACGGGGGGGCTGACTGGAAACACCATATATTTT
CASSLTGGLTGNTIYF
>TRBJ2-1|TRBV11-2|TRBD2|NA
TGTGCCAGCACCACGGGACTAGCGGGCCCCAATGAGCAGTTCTTC
CASTTGLAGPNEQFF
>TRBJ2-1|TRBV20-1|NA|NA
TGCAGTGCTAGAGATCGAGGGTTTGGCGAGCAGTTCTTC
CSARDRGFGEQFF
>TRBJ2-2|TRBV20-1|TRBD1|NA
TGCAGTGCTACCCAGGGGGTCCCCGGGGAGCTGTTTTTT
CSATQGVPGELFF
>TRBJ2-1|TRBV2|NA|NA
TGTGCCAGCAAAGGACTGCTGCTCGGGAATGAGCAGTTCTTC
CASKGLLLGNEQFF
>TRBJ2-1|TRBV28|NA|few
TGTGCCAGCACCTTCGCGCGGAGGGGGGCGGAGCAGTTCTTC
CASTFARRGAEQFF
>TRBJ2-1|TRBV28|NA|few
TGTGCCAGCACCCCCTCATGGGACGGATCTAGCCAAGACTATTCATACAATGAGCAGTTCTTC
CASTPSWDGSSQDYSYNEQFF
>TRBJ2-1|TRBV19|NA|NA
TGTGCCAGTAGTATAGATCACTTGAACAATGAGCAGTTCTTC
CASSIDHLNNEQFF
>TRBJ2-7|TRBV10-2|TRBD2|NA
TGCGCCAGCAGAAAAGAGCTTACAGCGGGAGGGGGGGAGCAGTACTTC
CASRKELTAGGGEQYF
>TRBJ2-1|TRBV3-1|TRBD2|NA
TGTGCCAGCAGCCAGGGACTAGCGGGGGGGATATACAATGAGCAGTTCTTC
CASSQGLAGGIYNEQFF
>TRBJ2-5|TRBV29-1|NA|NA
TGCAGCGTATTTGAGACCGAGACCCAGTACTTC
CSVFETETQYF
>TRBJ2-1|TRBV24-1|NA|few
TGTGCCACCAGTGACCAGGACCCCAGTATAGGCAATGAGCAGTTCTTC
CATSDQDPSIGNEQFF
>TRBJ2-3|TRBV3-1|TRBD2|few
TGTGCCAGCAGCCGGGGCTCCTCAGCGGGATTCTTGGCAGATACGCAGTATTTT
CASSRGSSAGFLADTQYF
>TRBJ2-5|TRBV29-1|TRBD1|few
TGCAGCGTTGCCGGGACAGGGGGGGAGACCCAGTACTTC
CSVAGTGGETQYF
>TRBJ1-4|TRBV3-1|NA|NA
TGTGCCAGCAGCCAAGATGGGGAGGGGAGGAAACTGTTTTTT
CASSQDGEGRKLFF
>TRBJ2-5|TRBV12-3/TRBV12-4|NA|few
TGTGCCAGCAGTTTAGGGACCGGACATTTTCAAGAGACCCAGTACTTC
CASSLGTGHFQETQYF
>TRBJ1-3|TRBV5-1|TRBD1|many
TGCGCCAGCAGCTTGGGCCGGACAGGTGTAAACACCATATATTTT
CASSLGRTGVNTIYF
>TRBJ2-3|TRBV5-1|NA|few
TGCGCCAGCAGCTTGGATACCCTAGGCACAGATACGCAGTATTTT
CASSLDTLGTDTQYF
>TRBJ1-1|TRBV5-8|TRBD1|NA
TGTGCCAGCAGCTACCGACAGGGCGCCATGAACACTGAAGCTTTCTTT
CASSYRQGAMNTEAFF
>TRBJ1-4|TRBV7-2|TRBD1|few
TGTGCCAGCAGCAGCAGGGGGCATGGTGAAAAACTGTTTTTT
CASSSRGHGEKLFF
>TRBJ1-6|TRBV12-3/TRBV12-4|NA|few
TGTGCCAGCAGCAAATCCGGGAGGCTCAATTCACCCCTCCACTTT
CASSKSGRLNSPLHF